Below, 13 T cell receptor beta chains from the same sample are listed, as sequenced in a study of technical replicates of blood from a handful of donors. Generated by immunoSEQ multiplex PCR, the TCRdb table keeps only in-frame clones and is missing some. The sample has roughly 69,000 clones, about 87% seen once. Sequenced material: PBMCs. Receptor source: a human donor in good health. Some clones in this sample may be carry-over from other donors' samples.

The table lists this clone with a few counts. CDR3 bases: TGTGCCAGCAGTTCGGGAGGGTTTTATGGCTACACCTTC. This gives the protein CASSSGGFYGYTF. The chain is built from TRBV6-5 and TRBJ1-2; D is uncertain. The CDR3 has 13 residues. Trimming took off 4 bases at V and 5 bases at J, with 11 bases between the two ends. Germline V gene lookup returns CDR1 MNHEY and CDR2 SVGAGI.

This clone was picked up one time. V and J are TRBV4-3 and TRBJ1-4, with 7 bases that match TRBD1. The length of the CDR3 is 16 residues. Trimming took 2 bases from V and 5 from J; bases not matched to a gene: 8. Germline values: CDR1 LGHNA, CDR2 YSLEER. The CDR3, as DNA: TGCGCCAGCAGCCAACGACAGGGAACCCTGAATGAAAAACTGTTTTTT. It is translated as CASSQRQGTLNEKLFF.

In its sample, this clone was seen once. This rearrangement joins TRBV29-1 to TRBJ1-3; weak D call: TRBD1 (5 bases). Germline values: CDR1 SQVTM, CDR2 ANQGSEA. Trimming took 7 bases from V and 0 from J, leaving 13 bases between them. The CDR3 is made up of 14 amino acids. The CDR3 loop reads CSAQQESSGNTIYF. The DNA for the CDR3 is TGCAGCGCCCAACAGGAGAGCTCTGGAAACACCATATATTTT.

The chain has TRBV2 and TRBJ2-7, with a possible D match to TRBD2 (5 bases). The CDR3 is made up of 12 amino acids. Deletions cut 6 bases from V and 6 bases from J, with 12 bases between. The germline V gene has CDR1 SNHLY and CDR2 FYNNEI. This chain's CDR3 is CASSADRGEQYF. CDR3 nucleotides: TGTGCCAGCAGCGCCGACCGGGGCGAGCAGTACTTC.

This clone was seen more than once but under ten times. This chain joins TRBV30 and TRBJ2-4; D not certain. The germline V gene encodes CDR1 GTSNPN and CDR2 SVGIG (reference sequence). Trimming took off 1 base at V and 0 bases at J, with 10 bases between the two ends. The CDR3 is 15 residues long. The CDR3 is CAWSGQLLAKNIQYF. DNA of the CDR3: TGTGCCTGGAGTGGTCAACTCCTAGCCAAAAACATTCAGTACTTC.

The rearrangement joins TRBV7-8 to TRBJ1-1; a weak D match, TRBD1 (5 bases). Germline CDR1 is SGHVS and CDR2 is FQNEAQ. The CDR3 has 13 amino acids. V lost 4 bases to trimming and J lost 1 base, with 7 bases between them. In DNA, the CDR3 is TGTGCCAGCAGCTATGACAGGAACACTGAAGCTTTCTTT. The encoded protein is CASSYDRNTEAFF.

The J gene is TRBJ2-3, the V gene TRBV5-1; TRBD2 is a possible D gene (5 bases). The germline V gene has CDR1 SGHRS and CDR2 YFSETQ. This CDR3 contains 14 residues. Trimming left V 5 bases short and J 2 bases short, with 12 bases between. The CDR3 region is CASRGVPTTDTQYF. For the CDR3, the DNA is TGCGCCAGCAGGGGAGTTCCGACCACAGATACGCAGTATTTT.

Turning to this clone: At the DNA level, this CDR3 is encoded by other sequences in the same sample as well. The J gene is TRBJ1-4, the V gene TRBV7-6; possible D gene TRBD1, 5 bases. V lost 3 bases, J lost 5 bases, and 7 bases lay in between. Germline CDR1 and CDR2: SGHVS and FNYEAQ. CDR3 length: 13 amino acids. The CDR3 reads CASSLGGNEKLFF. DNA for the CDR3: TGTGCCAGCAGCTTGGGGGGAAATGAAAAACTGTTTTTT.

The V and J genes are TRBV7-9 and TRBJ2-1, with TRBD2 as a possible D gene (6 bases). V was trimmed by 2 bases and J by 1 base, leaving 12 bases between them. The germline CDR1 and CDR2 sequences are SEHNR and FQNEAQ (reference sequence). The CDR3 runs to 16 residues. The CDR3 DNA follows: TGTGCCAGCAGCTTAAGGGGCGGGACGTCCTACAATGAGCAGTTCTTC. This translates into CASSLRGGTSYNEQFF.

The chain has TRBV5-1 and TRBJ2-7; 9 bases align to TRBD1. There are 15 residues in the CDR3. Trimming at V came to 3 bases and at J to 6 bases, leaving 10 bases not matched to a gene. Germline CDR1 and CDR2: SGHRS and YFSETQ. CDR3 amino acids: CASSSARDRVGEQYF. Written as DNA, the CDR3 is TGCGCCAGCAGCTCAGCCCGGGACAGGGTTGGCGAGCAGTACTTC. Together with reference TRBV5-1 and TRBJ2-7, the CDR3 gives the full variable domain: KAGVTQTPRYLIKTRGQQVTLSCSPISGHRSVSWYQQTPGQGLQFLFEYFSETQRNKGNFPGRFSGRQFSNSRSEMNVSTLELGDSALYLCASSSARDRVGEQYFGPGTRLTVT.

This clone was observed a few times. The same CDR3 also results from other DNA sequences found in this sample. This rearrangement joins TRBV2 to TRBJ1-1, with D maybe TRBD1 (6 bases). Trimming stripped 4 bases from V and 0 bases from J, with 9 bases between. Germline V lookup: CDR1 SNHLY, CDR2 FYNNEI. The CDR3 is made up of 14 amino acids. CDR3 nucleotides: TGTGCCAGCAGTGTACAGGGTATGAACACTGAAGCTTTCTTT. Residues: CASSVQGMNTEAFF.

The DNA for the CDR3 is TGTGCCACGACTATCGGGGAGACCCAGTACTTC. Residues: CATTIGETQYF. V gene TRBV6-5 combines with J gene TRBJ2-5; the D gene is possibly TRBD2 (5 bases). Trimming removed 10 bases from V and 5 bases from J, with 11 bases in between. The CDR3 is made up of 11 amino acids. The V gene's germline CDR1 is MNHEY and CDR2 SVGAGI.

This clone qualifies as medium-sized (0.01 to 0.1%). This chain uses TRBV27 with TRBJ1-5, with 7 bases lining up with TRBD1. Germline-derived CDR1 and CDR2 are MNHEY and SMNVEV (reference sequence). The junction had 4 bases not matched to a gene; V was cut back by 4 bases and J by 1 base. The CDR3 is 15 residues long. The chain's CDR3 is CASSCPGQSNQPQHF. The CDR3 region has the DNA TGTGCCAGCAGTTGCCCGGGACAGAGCAATCAGCCCCAGCATTTT.